A selection of T cell receptor beta chains follows, all from one sample in a study of CD8 T cells in Susac syndrome. TCRdb independently ran MiXCR on the immunoSEQ multiplex PCR reads; one entry per CDR3 protein. The sample lists some 140,000 distinct CDR3 sequences, over 80% occurring once. Material for sequencing was CD8+ T cells from PBMCs. Receptors originate from a human donor with multiple sclerosis. CDR3s include the opening cysteine and the closing phenylalanine or tryptophan. D genes are given only for firm matches. The size field is filled for only some rows; it gives once, few, many or a size class.

j_gene | abundance | d_gene | v_gene | CDR3aa | CDR3nt
TRBJ2-7 | - | - | TRBV19 | CASSIEGDSLYEQYF | TGTGCCAGTAGTATTGAAGGGGACTCTCTCTACGAGCAGTACTTC
TRBJ2-1 | - | - | TRBV29-1 | CSVVGVFINQKLTNEQFF | TGCAGCGTTGTTGGCGTCTTCATAAATCAGAAGCTTACCAATGAGCAGTTCTTC
TRBJ2-7 | - | - | TRBV11-2 | CASSFGTPSYEQYF | TGTGCCAGCAGCTTCGGGACACCGTCCTACGAGCAGTACTTC
TRBJ2-7 | - | - | TRBV5-1 | CASSLGGRENYEQYF | TGCGCCAGCAGCTTGGGCGGCAGGGAAAACTACGAGCAGTACTTC
TRBJ2-2 | - | TRBD2 | TRBV5-1 | CASSYRPGWGLAGGNTGELFF | TGCGCCAGCAGCTACCGACCCGGTTGGGGACTAGCGGGAGGAAACACCGGGGAGCTGTTTTTT
TRBJ2-7 | - | TRBD2 | TRBV9 | CASSVGAGASYEQYF | TGTGCCAGCAGCGTAGGAGCGGGGGCCTCCTACGAGCAGTACTTC
TRBJ1-1 | - | TRBD1 | TRBV6-5 | CASRTRTGGTEAFF | TGTGCCAGCAGAACTCGGACAGGGGGCACTGAAGCTTTCTTT
TRBJ2-1 | - | TRBD2 | TRBV29-1 | CSTASGGPLEQFF | TGCAGCACTGCTAGCGGGGGGCCCTTAGAGCAGTTCTTC
TRBJ2-3 | once | TRBD2 | TRBV15 | CATSSNKPLTAGGPPYTQYF | TGTGCCACCAGCAGTAATAAGCCTCTTACTGCGGGAGGCCCCCCTTATACGCAGTATTTT
TRBJ2-5 | - | - | TRBV11-2 | CASSPIGGTVQETQYF | TGTGCCAGCAGCCCCATAGGCGGGACAGTCCAAGAGACCCAGTACTTC
TRBJ1-5 | few | - | TRBV6-1 | CASSENWESNQPQHF | TGTGCCAGCAGTGAAAATTGGGAGAGCAATCAGCCCCAGCATTTT
TRBJ2-1 | - | - | TRBV6-2/TRBV6-3 | CASSYSQLDNYNEQFF | TGTGCCAGCAGTTACTCCCAACTAGACAACTACAATGAGCAGTTCTTC
TRBJ1-1 | - | - | TRBV28 | CASSWEARLNTEAFF | TGTGCCAGCAGTTGGGAGGCCAGACTGAACACTGAAGCTTTCTTT
TRBJ1-1 | - | TRBD1 | TRBV4-1 | CASGQGRGTEAFF | TGCGCCAGCGGACAGGGCCGAGGAACTGAAGCTTTCTTT
TRBJ2-2 | - | - | TRBV27 | CASSLSDGGELFF | TGTGCCAGCAGTTTATCGGACGGCGGGGAGCTTTTTTTT
TRBJ2-3 | - | TRBD2 | TRBV2 | CASSELLAGGTDTQYF | TGTGCCAGCAGTGAACTGCTAGCGGGAGGCACAGATACGCAGTATTTT
TRBJ2-4 | - | - | TRBV5-8 | CASSLDGLAKNIQYF | TGTGCCAGCAGCCTGGACGGACTAGCCAAAAACATTCAGTACTTC
TRBJ2-3 | - | - | TRBV4-3 | CASSQGDGVVDTQYF | TGCGCCAGCAGCCAAGGGGACGGGGTCGTGGATACGCAGTATTTT
TRBJ2-1 | - | - | TRBV13 | CASSLEGSYNEQFF | TGTGCCAGCAGCTTAGAGGGCAGTTACAATGAGCAGTTCTTC
TRBJ2-7 | - | - | TRBV2 | CASRPTHRDMHEQYF | TGTGCCAGCAGGCCGACCCACAGGGATATGCACGAGCAGTACTTC
TRBJ1-1 | - | - | TRBV4-3 | CASSQEGTTEAFF | TGCGCCAGCAGCCAAGAAGGTACCACTGAAGCTTTCTTT
TRBJ2-2 | - | TRBD1 | TRBV24-1 | CATSGTGATGELFF | TGTGCCACCAGTGGGACAGGGGCCACCGGGGAGCTGTTTTTT
TRBJ1-1 | - | TRBD1 | TRBV4-2 | CASSQRGQGQPEAFF | TGTGCCAGCAGCCAAAGGGGACAGGGACAGCCTGAAGCTTTCTTT
TRBJ2-1 | - | - | TRBV30 | CAWNGMVVYNEQFF | TGTGCCTGGAACGGTATGGTGGTCTACAATGAGCAGTTCTTC
TRBJ2-3 | - | - | TRBV5-6 | CASSLYGNVGTDTQYF | TGTGCCAGCAGCTTGTACGGTAATGTGGGCACAGATACGCAGTATTTT
TRBJ2-1 | - | - | TRBV20-1 | CSAILEKDEQFF | TGCAGTGCTATACTAGAAAAGGATGAGCAGTTCTTC
TRBJ2-1 | once | TRBD1 | TRBV20-1 | CSADFRDSEFNEQFF | TGCAGTGCGGACTTCCGGGACAGTGAATTCAATGAGCAGTTCTTC
TRBJ1-1 | - | TRBD1 | TRBV30 | CAWSTGGGTEAFF | TGTGCCTGGAGTACAGGGGGGGGGACTGAAGCTTTCTTT
TRBJ2-5 | - | - | TRBV5-1 | CASSLGAEGFEETQYF | TGCGCCAGCAGCTTGGGGGCGGAGGGTTTTGAAGAGACCCAGTACTTC
TRBJ2-6 | - | - | TRBV5-1 | CASSFGGNVLTF | TGCGCCAGCAGCTTTGGGGGCAACGTCCTGACTTTC
TRBJ1-1 | - | - | TRBV6-5 | CASSYREGRNTEAFF | TGTGCCAGCAGTTATAGGGAGGGAAGGAACACTGAAGCTTTCTTT
TRBJ1-6 | - | TRBD1 | TRBV19 | CASSAWDRGSPLHF | TGTGCCAGTAGTGCGTGGGACAGAGGTTCACCCCTCCACTTT
TRBJ2-1 | - | - | TRBV24-1 | CATSLTTNEQFF | TGTGCCACCAGTTTGACTACCAATGAGCAGTTCTTC
TRBJ2-1 | - | - | TRBV7-9 | CASSLGSAYNEQFF | TGTGCCAGCAGCTTAGGGTCAGCGTACAATGAGCAGTTCTTC
TRBJ1-3 | - | - | TRBV7-2 | CASSPTGVSGNTIYF | TGTGCCAGCAGCCCGACTGGGGTCTCTGGAAACACCATATATTTT
TRBJ1-5 | - | - | TRBV7-9 | CASSSTGTNQPQHF | TGTGCCAGCAGCTCCACGGGCACGAATCAGCCCCAGCATTTT
TRBJ2-7 | few | - | TRBV12-3/TRBV12-4 | CASSWASDSYEQYF | TGTGCCAGCAGCTGGGCTAGCGACTCCTACGAGCAGTACTTC
TRBJ1-5 | - | - | TRBV20-1 | CSASLSLDQGTGALQPQHF | TGCAGTGCTAGTTTAAGTCTTGATCAGGGGACGGGCGCGCTCCAGCCCCAGCATTTT
TRBJ1-2 | - | - | TRBV7-9 | CASTTGTTSRDGYTF | TGTGCCAGCACCACTGGGACAACCTCAAGGGATGGCTACACCTTC
TRBJ1-5 | - | - | TRBV19 | CASTPFWEGNQPQHF | TGTGCCAGTACCCCCTTTTGGGAGGGCAATCAGCCCCAGCATTTT
TRBJ1-1 | - | - | TRBV18 | CASSPRIPGTEAFF | TGTGCCAGCTCACCACGGATCCCCGGGACTGAAGCTTTCTTT
TRBJ2-4 | - | TRBD1 | TRBV4-1 | CASSQVTGEENIQYF | TGCGCCAGCAGCCAAGTGACAGGGGAGGAAAACATTCAGTACTTC
TRBJ1-5 | - | TRBD1 | TRBV27 | CASSLRGHSLYQPQHF | TGTGCCAGCAGTTTAAGGGGGCACAGCCTCTATCAGCCCCAGCATTTT
TRBJ1-1 | - | - | TRBV12-3/TRBV12-4 | CASSFVTWGEGEAFF | TGTGCCAGCAGTTTCGTAACCTGGGGCGAAGGGGAAGCTTTCTTT
TRBJ1-5 | once | TRBD1 | TRBV19 | CASSINTGQEAQHF | TGTGCCAGTAGTATTAACACAGGACAGGAGGCCCAGCATTTT
TRBJ1-2 | once | - | TRBV2 | CASSRAGDDYGYTF | TGTGCCAGCAGTCGGGCAGGGGATGATTATGGCTACACCTTC
TRBJ2-5 | - | TRBD2 | TRBV13 | CASAGGAETQYF | TGTGCCAGCGCGGGGGGCGCGGAGACCCAGTACTTC
TRBJ1-1 | - | - | TRBV11-2 | CASSLARAQAVNTEAFF | TGTGCCAGCAGCTTAGCGAGGGCCCAAGCGGTGAACACTGAAGCTTTCTTT
TRBJ2-7 | once | - | TRBV27 | CASSFSSNDEQYF | TGTGCCAGCAGTTTTTCTTCGAACGACGAGCAGTACTTC
TRBJ1-2 | - | TRBD1 | TRBV12-3/TRBV12-4 | CASTPDRGHGYTF | TGTGCCAGCACCCCGGACAGGGGGCATGGCTACACCTTC
TRBJ2-1 | - | - | TRBV4-2 | CASSQDWNEQFF | TGTGCCAGCAGCCAAGATTGGAATGAGCAGTTCTTC
TRBJ1-2 | - | TRBD1 | TRBV19 | CASRERTGGLEYGYTF | TGTGCCAGTAGGGAACGGACAGGGGGCTTAGAGTACGGCTACACCTTC
TRBJ2-1 | once | TRBD2 | TRBV27 | CASSLTGLEQFF | TGTGCCAGCAGTTTAACGGGACTAGAGCAGTTCTTC
TRBJ2-1 | - | - | TRBV7-8 | CASSLVLRGYNEQFF | TGTGCCAGCAGCTTAGTTCTCCGGGGCTACAATGAGCAGTTCTTC
TRBJ2-2 | - | TRBD2 | TRBV28 | CASQPLGGRTAGRGSTGELFF | TGTGCCAGCCAACCTTTAGGAGGACGAACCGCCGGGCGGGGGAGCACCGGGGAGCTGTTTTTT
TRBJ2-1 | - | TRBD2 | TRBV9 | CASSAPPPAGGHHLSHANEQFF | TGTGCCAGCAGCGCCCCCCCACCCGCGGGGGGGCACCATCTATCCCACGCCAATGAGCAGTTCTTC
TRBJ2-1 | - | TRBD2 | TRBV4-1 | CASSQETGGVDNEQFF | TGCGCCAGCAGCCAAGAGACGGGGGGGGTCGACAATGAGCAGTTCTTC
TRBJ1-1 | - | - | TRBV18 | CASSPRVPGQPVGLIPDTEAFF | TGTGCCAGCTCACCAAGAGTACCGGGCCAACCGGTGGGGCTAATACCAGACACTGAAGCTTTCTTT
TRBJ2-1 | - | - | TRBV18 | CASLWTPRPDEQFF | TGTGCCAGCCTATGGACTCCCCGGCCAGATGAGCAGTTCTTC